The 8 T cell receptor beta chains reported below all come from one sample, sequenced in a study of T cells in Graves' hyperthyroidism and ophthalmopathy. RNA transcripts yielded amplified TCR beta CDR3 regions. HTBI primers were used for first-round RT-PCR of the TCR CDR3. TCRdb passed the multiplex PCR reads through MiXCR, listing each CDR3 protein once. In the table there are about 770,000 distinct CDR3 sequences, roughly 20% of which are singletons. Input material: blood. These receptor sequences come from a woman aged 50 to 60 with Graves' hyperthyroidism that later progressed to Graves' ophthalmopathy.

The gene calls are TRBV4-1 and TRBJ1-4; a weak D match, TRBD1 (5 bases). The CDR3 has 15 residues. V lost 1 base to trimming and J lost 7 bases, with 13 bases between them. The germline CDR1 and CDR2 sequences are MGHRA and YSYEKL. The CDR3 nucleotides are TGCGCCAGCAGCCAAGGCGGGGGAAAAGGTGAAAAACTGTTTTTT. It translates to CASSQGGGKGEKLFF.

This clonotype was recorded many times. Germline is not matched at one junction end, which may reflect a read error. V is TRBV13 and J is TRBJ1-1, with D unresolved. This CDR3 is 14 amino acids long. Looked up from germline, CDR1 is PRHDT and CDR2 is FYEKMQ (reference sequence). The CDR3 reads CASSLGWMNTEAFF. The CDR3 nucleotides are TGTGCCAGCAGCCTAGGGTGGATGAACACTGAAGCTTTCTTT. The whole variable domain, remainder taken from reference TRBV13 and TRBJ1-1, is AAGVIQSPRHLIKEKRETATLKCYPIPRHDTVYWYQQGPGQDPQFLISFYEKMQSDKGSIPDRFSAQQFSDYHSELNMSSLELGDSALYFCASSLGWMNTEAFFGQGTRLTVV.

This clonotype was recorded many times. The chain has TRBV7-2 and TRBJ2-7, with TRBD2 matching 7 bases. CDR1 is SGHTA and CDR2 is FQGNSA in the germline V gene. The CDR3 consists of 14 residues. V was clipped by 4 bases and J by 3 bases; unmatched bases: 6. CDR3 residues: CASSSGLVLYEQYF. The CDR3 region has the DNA TGTGCCAGCAGCTCCGGACTAGTCCTCTACGAGCAGTACTTC. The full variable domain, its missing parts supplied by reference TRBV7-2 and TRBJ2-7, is GAGVSQSPSNKVTEKGKDVELRCDPISGHTALYWYRQSLGQGLEFLIYFQGNSAPDKSGLPSDRFSAERTGGSVSTLTIQRTQQEDSAVYLCASSSGLVLYEQYFGPGTRLTVT.

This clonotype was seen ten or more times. CDR3 residues: CASSYGTGDYGNQPQHF. CDR3 DNA sequence: TGTGCCAGCAGTTACGGGACAGGGGACTATGGCAATCAGCCCCAGCATTTT. The chain recombines TRBV12-3 or TRBV12-4 with TRBJ1-5, with 10 bases that match TRBD1. This CDR3 is 17 amino acids long. With V trimmed by 4 bases and J by 2 bases, 8 bases remained unmatched.

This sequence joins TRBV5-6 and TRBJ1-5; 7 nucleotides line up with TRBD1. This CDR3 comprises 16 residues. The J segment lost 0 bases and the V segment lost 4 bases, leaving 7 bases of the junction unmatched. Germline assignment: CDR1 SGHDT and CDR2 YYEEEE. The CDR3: CASSAGGPGSNQPQHF. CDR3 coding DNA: TGTGCCAGCAGCGCAGGGGGACCGGGTAGCAATCAGCCCCAGCATTTT.

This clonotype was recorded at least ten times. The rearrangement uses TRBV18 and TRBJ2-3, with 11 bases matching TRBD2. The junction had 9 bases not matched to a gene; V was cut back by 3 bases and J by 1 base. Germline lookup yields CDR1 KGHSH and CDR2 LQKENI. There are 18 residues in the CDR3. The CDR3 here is CASSPTSGVLYGTDTQYF. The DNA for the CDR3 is TGTGCCAGCTCACCGACTAGCGGGGTGCTATACGGCACAGATACGCAGTATTTT.

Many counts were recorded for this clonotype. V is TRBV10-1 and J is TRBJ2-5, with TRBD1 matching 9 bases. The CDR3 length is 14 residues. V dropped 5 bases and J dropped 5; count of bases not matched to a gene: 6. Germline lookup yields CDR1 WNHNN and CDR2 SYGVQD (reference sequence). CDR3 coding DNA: TGCGCCAGCAGTCGGACAGGGGTCGAGGAGACCCAGTACTTC. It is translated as CASSRTGVEETQYF.

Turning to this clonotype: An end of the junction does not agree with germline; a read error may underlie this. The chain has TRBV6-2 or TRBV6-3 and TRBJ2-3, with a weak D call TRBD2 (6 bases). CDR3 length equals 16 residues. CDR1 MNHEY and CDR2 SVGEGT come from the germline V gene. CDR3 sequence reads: CASSHKGRTRTDTQDF. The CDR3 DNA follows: TGTGCCAGCAGCCACAAGGGGAGGACTCGCACAGATACGCAGGATTTT.